Detailed here is one T cell receptor beta chain. The antigen is not known. CDR3 size: 16 residues. CDR1 KGHSH and CDR2 LQKENI come from the germline V gene. V trimming: 0 bases; J trimming: 5 bases; junction bases outside the gene matches: 8. The protocol was immunoSEQ multiplex PCR, while the TCRdb copy is restricted to in-frame clones and leaves out a portion. The sample records roughly 2 million clones, 95% being singletons. This sample was included in a study of shared clonotypes between healthy human individuals. Study-level results: Sequencing depth was predicted to influence how clonotypes are shared among donors.

The sequence was collected from a man younger than 35 in good health. Specimen: naive CD4+ T cells sorted from blood. The sample's subset: CD45RA+ positively selected. This sequence joins TRBV18 and TRBJ2-3; 7 positions agree with TRBD2. CDR3 coding DNA: TGTGCCAGCTCACCACCAGGACTAGAGATGCTAGATACGCAGTATTTT. It codes for CASSPPGLEMLDTQYF.